This T cell receptor (beta chain) was identified during a study of shared clonotypes between healthy human individuals (dated by TCRdb to the early 2020s). At the level of the whole study: The cohort comprised a couple of women and a few men aged 18 to 49 years. For each donor, three plates each were used for CD4 naive and CD4 memory, two plates were used for CD8 naive, and one plate was used for CD8 memory. The study deeply sequenced blood TCR repertoires of about 5 healthy adults to estimate repertoire size and the extent of clonotype sharing between individuals. Different laboratories and diverse techniques were used to prepare libraries and sequence TCR repertoires, to increase sequencing depth and limit assay-specific biases. Each donor's leukapheresis produced roughly between roughly 0.85 and 9.5 billion PBMCs.

Using the deep immunoSEQ assay, multiplex PCR amplified TCR CDR3 regions from genomic DNA. Extracted genomic DNA from each cell subset was spread evenly across all wells of several immunoSEQ 96-well plates, with each plate serving as a replicate. Each replicate PCR for sorted subsets received about 0.2 ug genomic DNA, equal to roughly 33,000 T cell genomes. The purified libraries were quantified using a Qubit 3.0 fluorometer, sized with a Bioanalyzer 2100, and then quantified again using the KAPA Library Quantification kit. Each immunoSEQ 96-well plate was sequenced on its own single-read 150-cycle Illumina NextSeq 550 flow cell. As for the original processing: Because the immunoSEQ output included only junctional sequences and no quality scores, the filtering could not be the same as the filtering used for full-length reads. Sequences were annotated with PyIR, a Python wrapper for IgBLAST v1.9, and V/J genes and CDR3 were assigned using IMGT germline references. Reads were removed for weak V/J assignments (E-value above 1e-6), missing CDR3, stop codons, out-of-frame junctions, or ambiguous translated residues. V3J clonotypes were defined as sequences sharing an identical inferred V gene, J gene, and CDR3 amino acid sequence. The percentage overlap between two repertoires was calculated by dividing the number of shared unique clonotypes by the size of the smaller repertoire. Three approaches were used to assess repertoire richness: RTK rarefaction, the Chao1 estimator, and Recon v2.1 estimates of unobserved clonotypes. Generation probabilities for all TCRbeta clonotypes obtained by the gDNA method from a handful of donors were computed using OLGA. This immuneACCESS table, as held by TCRdb, lists in-frame sequences with V and J called but not all clones. Of the missing ones, under half trace to an unresolved V gene in checked studies; the others have no known cause. V and J calls and clone size follow that table, whereas D and trimming were derived from the DNA. This sample holds about 320,000 clones; around 86% were observed only once. The biggest ten clones account for roughly 17% of the sample.

This clone appeared a single time. Its specific antigen is unknown. Nothing much larger sits one base from this clone, and base qualities are not available. Healthy HIV-negative adults with no recently reported acute infections or vaccinations were included as donors. Every donor was a Caucasian adult living in Nashville, Tennessee, USA. The CD8 memory samples were a combination of magnetically selected CD45RO+ cells and CCR7-negative CD45RA+ effector memory (TemRA) cells. After blood collection by leukapheresis, PBMCs were isolated using Ficoll-Histopaque density gradient centrifugation and then cryopreserved in the vapor phase of liquid nitrogen. Purity and quantity of every magnetically sorted T cell population were checked by analytical flow cytometry. Genomic DNA was isolated from every sorted fraction and measured by UV absorbance on a Nanodrop 2000c. Results and caveats for the whole study, not just this receptor: Because the study included a small number of donors, the genetic and exposure-history diversity represented was limited. Pairwise subsampling indicated that sequencing depth was expected to affect the degree of clonotype sharing among donors. Sampling was restricted to blood, and TCR repertoires in tissues likely differ from the TCR repertoires found in blood. Naive subsets generally had larger estimated clonotype richness than memory subsets. Sharing across a few donors was observed for approximately 5% of naive CD4, around 3.5% of naive CD8, about 2.5% of memory CD4, and about 0.38% of memory CD8 clonotypes. Higher generation probabilities were observed for clonotypes shared by all four sorted-subset donors than for non-shared clonotypes. Even with the large sequencing depth, rarefaction of the sorted-subset datasets indicated that sequencing was incomplete.

V gives up 2 bases and J gives up 5 bases, and the segment between their germline ends measures 10 bases. CDR1 and CDR2, looked up from the germline V gene, are SGHRS and YFSETQ. The CDR3 runs 13 residues from the cysteine to the phenylalanine. The kept DNA is CDR3 alone, 39 bases in frame from the first base. Input material: memory CD8+ T cells sorted from blood. The meaning of the sample's cell subset or site label: CD45RO+ cells pooled with CCR7-negative TemRA cells. The clonotype comes from a man aged 18 to 30 in good health. The receptor chain draws on TRBV5-1 and TRBJ1-1; the D gene is unclear. The CDR3 region reads CASSLQGYTEAFF. The DNA sequence is TGCGCCAGCAGCTTACAAGGGTATACTGAAGCTTTCTTT.